The rows below give T cell receptor beta chains drawn from one sample of a study of T cell responses to AZD1222 COVID-19 vaccine. TCRdb's table, derived via immunoSEQ multiplex PCR, lists solely in-frame clones and lacks some. The sample comprises approximately 100,000 clones, about 86% of which are singletons, and 1.4% rests with the top ten. The source was peripheral blood, collected on day 0 of AZD1222 vaccination. Source of these receptors: an adult in good health. CDR3s include the opening cysteine and the closing phenylalanine or tryptophan. The D gene is left open where the match is weak. A clone size is listed for some rows: how often the clone was seen (once, few, many), or a class if it is expanded.

j_call | clone_size | d_call | v_call | cdr3_aa | cdr3_nt
TRBJ2-3 | NA | TRBD1 | TRBV29-1 | CSVGIRTGPDTQYF | TGCAGCGTTGGCATAAGGACAGGGCCAGATACGCAGTATTTT
TRBJ2-2 | NA | NA | TRBV7-2 | CASSLEEGAETGELFF | TGTGCCAGCAGCTTAGAAGAAGGCGCTGAGACCGGGGAGCTGTTTTTT
TRBJ2-3 | once | TRBD2 | TRBV4-1 | CASSPTGTSGDTQYF | TGCGCCAGCAGCCCAACCGGGACTAGCGGAGATACGCAGTATTTT
TRBJ2-7 | NA | NA | TRBV28 | CASFEGGANYEQYF | TGTGCCAGCTTCGAGGGGGGAGCCAACTACGAGCAGTACTTC
TRBJ2-7 | few | NA | TRBV7-8 | CASSLFRGAYEQYF | TGTGCCAGCAGCTTATTCAGGGGAGCCTACGAGCAGTACTTC
TRBJ2-7 | NA | NA | TRBV12-3/TRBV12-4 | CASREAAGYEQYF | TGTGCCAGCAGGGAGGCAGCTGGCTACGAGCAGTACTTC
TRBJ1-2 | NA | TRBD1 | TRBV27 | CASSTRTGSYGYTF | TGTGCCAGCAGTACCCGGACAGGGAGCTATGGCTACACCTTC
TRBJ2-1 | NA | NA | TRBV6-2/TRBV6-3 | CASSYLRVRDNEQFF | TGTGCCAGCAGTTACCTGAGGGTAAGGGACAATGAGCAGTTCTTC
TRBJ1-2 | NA | NA | TRBV4-2 | CASSQDGAGSYYGYTF | TGTGCCAGCAGCCAAGATGGGGCGGGGTCGTACTATGGCTACACCTTC
TRBJ2-7 | NA | NA | TRBV28 | CASSTGTSKPYEQYF | TGTGCCAGCAGTACAGGGACAAGCAAACCCTACGAGCAGTACTTC
TRBJ1-3 | once | NA | TRBV7-8 | CASSLGRGKAGNTIYF | TGTGCCAGCAGCTTAGGTCGGGGTAAAGCTGGAAACACCATATATTTT
TRBJ1-5 | NA | NA | TRBV15 | CATSSEGYSNQPQHF | TGTGCCACCAGCTCGGAGGGTTATAGCAATCAGCCCCAGCATTTT
TRBJ2-7 | few | TRBD1 | TRBV28 | CASSPTRTGGRDEQYF | TGTGCCAGCAGCCCTACGAGGACAGGGGGCCGCGACGAGCAGTACTTC
TRBJ2-5 | NA | NA | TRBV14 | CASSQVSGYQETQYF | TGTGCCAGCAGCCAAGTAAGCGGGTACCAAGAGACCCAGTACTTC
TRBJ2-7 | NA | NA | TRBV12-3/TRBV12-4 | CASSLIGQKYF | TGTGCCAGCAGTTTAATAGGACAGAAGTACTTC
TRBJ1-4 | NA | NA | TRBV30 | CAWSPGPTEKLFF | TGTGCCTGGAGTCCAGGTCCTACTGAAAAACTGTTTTTT
TRBJ1-2 | NA | NA | TRBV28 | CASSLGGQRDYGYTF | TGTGCCAGCAGTTTGGGAGGACAGAGGGACTATGGCTACACCTTC
TRBJ2-1 | few | TRBD2 | TRBV11-2 | CASSSGLAVLPGNEQFF | TGTGCCAGCAGCTCGGGACTAGCGGTTCTCCCTGGGAATGAGCAGTTCTTC
TRBJ1-2 | NA | TRBD1 | TRBV19 | CASSPGTAVRGGYTF | TGTGCCAGTAGTCCGGGGACAGCCGTCCGGGGAGGCTACACCTTC
TRBJ1-5 | NA | NA | TRBV28 | CASSLKLRTSNQPQHF | TGTGCCAGCAGTTTAAAGCTCCGTACGAGCAATCAGCCCCAGCATTTT